This entry is about one T cell receptor beta chain. The antigen remains undetermined. These data are taken from a study of T cell responses to AZD1222 COVID-19 vaccine. Points from the study as a whole: The breadth and depth of Spike-specific TCRs increased once two AZD1222 doses had been given.

Analyses pooled second doses at about 4 or about 12 weeks. Assay used: immunoSEQ multiplex PCR; TCRdb lists only in-frame clones, some missing. The sample records tens of thousands of clones, over 75% being singletons. The sequence was obtained from an adult who received the AZD1222 COVID-19 vaccine. Here the sequenced sample was peripheral blood, taken 28 days after the second AZD1222 dose.

CDR3 protein: CASTPDRVGYGYTF. CDR3 bases: TGTGCCAGCACCCCGGACAGGGTTGGCTATGGCTACACCTTC. This sequence joins TRBV28 and TRBJ1-2; 8 bases are a match to TRBD1. Trimming removed 7 bases from V and 4 bases from J; junction bases left unmatched: 8. This CDR3 contains 14 residues. Germline V gene data show CDR1 as MDHEN and CDR2 as SYDVKM.